One sample yielded the 3 T cell receptor beta chains listed below, sequenced in a study of PD-1 blockade in classical Hodgkin lymphoma. Clones were read by immunoSEQ multiplex PCR, and TCRdb kept only the in-frame ones, dropping some. This table holds 30,000 or so clones, around 79% found once. Noted time point: cycle 4 day 1 (C4D1), after five to seven weeks of nivolumab. Every patient relapsed after autologous stem cell transplantation, and brentuximab vedotin exposure varied. The sample was peripheral blood mononuclear cells (PBMCs), taken before the fourth cycle of nivolumab. The receptors derive from a human donor with classical Hodgkin lymphoma.

The chain carries TRBV2 and TRBJ2-5; 12 nucleotides line up with TRBD2. After removal of 11 bases from V and 7 bases from J, the junction contained 14 bases not matched to a gene. The CDR3 contains 15 residues. Germline lookup yields CDR1 SNHLY and CDR2 FYNNEI. CDR3 sequence: CAGTPSSGGAATQYF. In nucleotides, the CDR3 is TGTGCCGGGACCCCCTCTAGCGGGGGGGCAGCGACCCAGTACTTC.

V gene TRBV2 combines with J gene TRBJ1-5, with D maybe TRBD1 (6 bases). The V end lost 5 bases, the J end lost 14 bases, and 13 bases lay between the germline ends. Germline V CDR1 and CDR2: SNHLY, FYNNEI. CDR3 length equals 11 residues. In nucleotides, the CDR3 is TGTGCCAGCAGTCTCGCGGGGGCGAAGCATTTT. Translating gives CASSLAGAKHF.

This rearrangement joins TRBV9 to TRBJ1-3; D gene uncertain. The CDR3 runs 14 residues. Germline V gene lookup returns CDR1 SGDLS and CDR2 YYNGEE. Deletions cut 0 bases from V and 4 bases from J, with 8 bases between. The CDR3 here is CASSVAGSGNTIYF. DNA of the CDR3: TGTGCCAGCAGCGTAGCGGGTTCCGGAAACACCATATATTTT.